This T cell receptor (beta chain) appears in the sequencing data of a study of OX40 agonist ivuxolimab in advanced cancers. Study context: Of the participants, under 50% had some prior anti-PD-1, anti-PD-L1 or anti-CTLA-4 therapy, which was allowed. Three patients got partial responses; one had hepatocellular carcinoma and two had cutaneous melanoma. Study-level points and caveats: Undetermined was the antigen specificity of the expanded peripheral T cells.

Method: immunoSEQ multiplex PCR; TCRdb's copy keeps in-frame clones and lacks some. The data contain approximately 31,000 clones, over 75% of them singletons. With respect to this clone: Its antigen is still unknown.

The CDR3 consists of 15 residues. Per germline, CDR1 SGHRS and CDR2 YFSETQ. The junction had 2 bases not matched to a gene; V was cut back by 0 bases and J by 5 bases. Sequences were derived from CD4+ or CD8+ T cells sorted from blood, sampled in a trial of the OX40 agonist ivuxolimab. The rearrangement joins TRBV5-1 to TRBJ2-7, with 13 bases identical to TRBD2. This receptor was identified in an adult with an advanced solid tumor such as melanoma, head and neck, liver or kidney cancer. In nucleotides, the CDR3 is TGCGCCAGCAGCTTGGTCGGACTAGCGGGAGACGAGCAGTACTTC. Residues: CASSLVGLAGDEQYF.